This TCR beta chain was sequenced during a study of T cell changes during pregnancy in multiple sclerosis (dated by TCRdb to about 2019). For context, the study as a whole: Changes in the T cell repertoire over the course of pregnancy were examined in this study in women with multiple sclerosis.

With respect to this clone: There is no known antigen for this receptor. No much larger clone is present one base from it, and per-base qualities are unavailable.

Libraries were built with the immunoSEQ multiplex PCR assay. TCRdb obtained this table from immuneACCESS and retained in-frame rearrangements with V and J assigned. These tables miss some clones; where compared with another copy, unresolved V genes account for less than half of the shortfall, and the remainder is unexplained. The sample contains around 68,000 clones, over 80% of them found a single time. Approximately 0.44% of the sample is taken by the ten largest. The origin of this receptor is a female donor with multiple sclerosis, enrolled in a pregnancy study. The sequencing used CD4+ T cells from peripheral blood mononuclear cells, collected before pregnancy.

The DNA sequence is as follows: TGTGCCAGCTCAGCGGGCCCTTCGGCCGGCAATCAGCCCCAGCATTTT. It specifies CASSAGPSAGNQPQHF. The rearranged chain carries TRBV18 and TRBJ1-5, with an unclear D gene assignment. Measured from the cysteine to the phenylalanine, the CDR3 is 16 residues long. Only the CDR3 part of the read is kept: 48 bases, read in frame from the first base. The junction carries 16 bases between V and J, which are trimmed by 5 bases and 2 bases respectively. CDR1 and CDR2 are drawn from the germline V gene: KGHSH, LQKENI.